This T cell receptor (beta chain) originates from a study of T-cell reconstitution after alpha-beta-depleted transplantation in children. Researchers prepared the TCRbeta library using unique molecular identifiers, the study reports. Using its own MiXCR run on the PCR reads, TCRdb lists one record per CDR3 protein. In the table there are over 85,000 distinct CDR3 sequences, approximately 10% of which are singletons. In its sample, this clonotype was seen many times. V shed 5 bases and J 4 bases; nucleotides not matched to a gene: 9. The CDR3 has 17 amino acids. Germline loops: CDR1 SGHTA, CDR2 FQGTGA.

The origin of this receptor is a human donor who donated a stem cell graft to a child with acute lymphoblastic leukemia. This specimen consisted of PBMCs from the stem cell graft donor, obtained from the stem cell graft. The genes are TRBV7-3 and TRBJ2-3; TRBD2 agrees at 13 bases. CDR3 region: CASSLPGTSGIADTQYF. CDR3 coding DNA: TGTGCCAGCAGCCTCCCCGGGACTAGCGGGATCGCAGATACGCAGTATTTT.